A selection of T cell receptor beta chains follows, all from one sample in a study of blood T cell repertoires in COVID-19. TCRdb's table, derived via immunoSEQ multiplex PCR, lists solely in-frame clones and lacks some. The sample has some 250,000 clones, around 90% seen once. The sample consisted of peripheral blood. The receptor source for this set is a young woman with acute or convalescent COVID-19. Both conserved end residues are part of each CDR3. The order of the fields is D gene, clone size, J gene, V gene, CDR3 protein, CDR3 DNA. D genes are given only for firm matches. Rows give clone size only sometimes, using once, few, many, or a class for an expanded clone.

d_gene: -
abundance: -
j_gene: TRBJ1-5
v_gene: TRBV6-1
CDR3aa: CASSEIRSPGQPQHF
CDR3nt: TGTGCCAGCAGTGAAATCCGTTCCCCGGGTCAGCCCCAGCATTTT

d_gene: TRBD1
abundance: -
j_gene: TRBJ1-2
v_gene: TRBV19
CDR3aa: CASTTGGFYGYTF
CDR3nt: TGTGCCAGTACGACAGGGGGCTTCTATGGCTACACCTTC

d_gene: -
abundance: -
j_gene: TRBJ1-2
v_gene: TRBV11-3
CDR3aa: CASSPSSGFNYGYTF
CDR3nt: TGTGCCAGCAGCCCCTCTAGCGGGTTTAACTATGGCTACACCTTC

d_gene: TRBD1
abundance: -
j_gene: TRBJ2-2
v_gene: TRBV19
CDR3aa: CASSGQGTGELFF
CDR3nt: TGTGCCAGTAGCGGACAGGGGACCGGGGAGCTGTTTTTT

d_gene: -
abundance: -
j_gene: TRBJ2-7
v_gene: TRBV2
CDR3aa: CASSEFSDRAYEQYF
CDR3nt: TGTGCCAGCAGTGAATTCAGTGACAGAGCCTACGAGCAGTACTTC

d_gene: -
abundance: once
j_gene: TRBJ2-1
v_gene: TRBV7-8
CDR3aa: CASSLDQVSYNEQFF
CDR3nt: TGTGCCAGCAGCTTAGATCAGGTCTCCTACAATGAGCAGTTCTTC

d_gene: -
abundance: -
j_gene: TRBJ1-6
v_gene: TRBV18
CDR3aa: CASSPSVPDNSPLHF
CDR3nt: TGTGCCAGCTCTCCGTCGGTGCCCGATAATTCACCCCTCCACTTT

d_gene: -
abundance: -
j_gene: TRBJ2-1
v_gene: TRBV5-1
CDR3aa: CASSSGGQLGYNEQFF
CDR3nt: TGCGCCAGCAGCTCGGGCGGACAGCTGGGCTACAATGAGCAGTTCTTC

d_gene: -
abundance: -
j_gene: TRBJ2-7
v_gene: TRBV27
CDR3aa: CASSPVSGEQYF
CDR3nt: TGTGCCAGCAGTCCCGTAAGCGGCGAGCAGTACTTC

d_gene: TRBD1
abundance: -
j_gene: TRBJ1-5
v_gene: TRBV12-5
CDR3aa: CASGPDRAGQPQHF
CDR3nt: TGTGCTAGTGGTCCTGACAGGGCAGGACAGCCCCAGCATTTT

d_gene: -
abundance: -
j_gene: TRBJ1-6
v_gene: TRBV4-2
CDR3aa: CASSQVAGMASPLHF
CDR3nt: TGTGCCAGCAGCCAAGTTGCAGGGATGGCTTCACCCCTCCACTTT

d_gene: -
abundance: once
j_gene: TRBJ2-3
v_gene: TRBV12-2
CDR3aa: CASRLERLAGPRTQYF
CDR3nt: TGTGCAAGTCGCTTAGAACGACTAGCGGGGCCCAGAACGCAGTATTTT

d_gene: TRBD1
abundance: -
j_gene: TRBJ2-5
v_gene: TRBV7-9
CDR3aa: CASSLAGTGRETQYF
CDR3nt: TGTGCCAGCAGCTTAGCAGGGACAGGGAGGGAGACCCAGTACTTC

d_gene: -
abundance: -
j_gene: TRBJ2-2
v_gene: TRBV19
CDR3aa: CASRFGTGELFF
CDR3nt: TGTGCCAGTAGATTCGGCACCGGGGAGCTGTTTTTT

d_gene: TRBD2
abundance: -
j_gene: TRBJ2-2
v_gene: TRBV29-1
CDR3aa: CSVEKRLAGTHTGELFF
CDR3nt: TGCAGCGTTGAAAAACGACTAGCGGGGACCCACACCGGGGAGCTGTTTTTT

d_gene: -
abundance: -
j_gene: TRBJ1-2
v_gene: TRBV30
CDR3aa: CAWSVTMAAGYTF
CDR3nt: TGTGCCTGGAGTGTAACCATGGCGGCTGGCTACACCTTC

d_gene: -
abundance: -
j_gene: TRBJ1-2
v_gene: TRBV6-2/TRBV6-3
CDR3aa: CASSYDSAYYGYTF
CDR3nt: TGTGCCAGCAGTTACGACTCGGCCTACTATGGCTACACCTTC

d_gene: TRBD2
abundance: -
j_gene: TRBJ2-1
v_gene: TRBV24-1
CDR3aa: CATSDPGTRARNEQFF
CDR3nt: TGTGCCACCAGTGATCCCGGGACTAGAGCTCGCAATGAGCAGTTCTTC

d_gene: TRBD1
abundance: few
j_gene: TRBJ1-6
v_gene: TRBV4-1
CDR3aa: CASSQADRLSYNSPLHF
CDR3nt: TGCGCCAGCAGCCAAGCGGACAGGTTATCCTATAATTCACCCCTCCACTTT

d_gene: TRBD1
abundance: once
j_gene: TRBJ1-6
v_gene: TRBV30
CDR3aa: CAWSTGQGYNSPLHF
CDR3nt: TGTGCCTGGAGTACGGGACAGGGGTATAATTCACCCCTCCACTTT